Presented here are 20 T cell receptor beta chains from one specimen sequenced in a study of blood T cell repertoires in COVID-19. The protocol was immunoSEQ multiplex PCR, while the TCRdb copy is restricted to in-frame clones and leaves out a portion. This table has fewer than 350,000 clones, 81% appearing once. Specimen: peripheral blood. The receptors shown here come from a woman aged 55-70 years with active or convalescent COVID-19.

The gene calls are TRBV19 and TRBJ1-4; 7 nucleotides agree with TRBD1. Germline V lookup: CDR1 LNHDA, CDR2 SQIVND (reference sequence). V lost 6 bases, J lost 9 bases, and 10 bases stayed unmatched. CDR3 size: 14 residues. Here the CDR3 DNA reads TGTGCCAGTAGCCACAGGGGTAGGGTCCAAAAACTGTTTTTT. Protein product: CASSHRGRVQKLFF.

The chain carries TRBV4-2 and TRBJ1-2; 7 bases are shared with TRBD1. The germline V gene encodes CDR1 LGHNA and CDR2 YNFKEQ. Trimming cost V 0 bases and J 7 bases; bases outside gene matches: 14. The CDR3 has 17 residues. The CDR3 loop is CASSQEARTGPGGGYTF. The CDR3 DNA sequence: TGTGCCAGCAGCCAAGAAGCCCGGACAGGACCTGGTGGTGGCTACACCTTC.

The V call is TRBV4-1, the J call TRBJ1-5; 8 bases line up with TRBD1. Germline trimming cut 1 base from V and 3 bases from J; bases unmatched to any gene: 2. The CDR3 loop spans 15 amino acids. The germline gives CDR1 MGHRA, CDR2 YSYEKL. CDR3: CASSQVDRANQPQHF. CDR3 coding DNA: TGCGCCAGCAGCCAAGTGGACAGGGCCAATCAGCCCCAGCATTTT.

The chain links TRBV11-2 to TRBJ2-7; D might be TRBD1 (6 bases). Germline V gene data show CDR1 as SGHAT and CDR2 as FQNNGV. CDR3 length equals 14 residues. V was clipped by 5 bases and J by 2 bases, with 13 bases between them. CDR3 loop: CASSPQGFAYEQYF. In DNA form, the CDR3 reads TGTGCCAGCAGCCCACAGGGATTCGCCTACGAGCAGTACTTC.

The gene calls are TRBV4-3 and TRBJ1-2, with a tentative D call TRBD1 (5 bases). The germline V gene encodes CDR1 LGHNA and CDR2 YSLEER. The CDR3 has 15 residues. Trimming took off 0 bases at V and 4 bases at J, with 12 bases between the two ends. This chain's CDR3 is CASSQEPTGIYGYTF. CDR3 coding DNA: TGCGCCAGCAGCCAAGAGCCTACAGGTATCTATGGCTACACCTTC.

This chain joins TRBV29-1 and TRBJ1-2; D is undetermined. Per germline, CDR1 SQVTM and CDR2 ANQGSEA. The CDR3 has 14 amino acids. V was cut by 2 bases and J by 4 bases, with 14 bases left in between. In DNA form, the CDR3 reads TGCAGCGTTGAACAAGGAGCAAACCCCTATGGCTACACCTTC. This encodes CSVEQGANPYGYTF.

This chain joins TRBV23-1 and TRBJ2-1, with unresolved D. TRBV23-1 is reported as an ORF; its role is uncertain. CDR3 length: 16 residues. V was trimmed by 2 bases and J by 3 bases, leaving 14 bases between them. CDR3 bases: TGCGCCAGCAGTCAACTGACACGCGCAGACTACAATGAGCAGTTCTTC. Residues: CASSQLTRADYNEQFF.

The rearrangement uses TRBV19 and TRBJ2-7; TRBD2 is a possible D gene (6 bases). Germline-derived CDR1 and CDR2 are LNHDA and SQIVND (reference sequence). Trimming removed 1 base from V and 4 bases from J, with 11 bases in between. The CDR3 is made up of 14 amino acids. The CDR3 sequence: CASSIAEGRYEQYF. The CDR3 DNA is TGTGCCAGTAGTATAGCGGAGGGGAGGTACGAGCAGTACTTC.

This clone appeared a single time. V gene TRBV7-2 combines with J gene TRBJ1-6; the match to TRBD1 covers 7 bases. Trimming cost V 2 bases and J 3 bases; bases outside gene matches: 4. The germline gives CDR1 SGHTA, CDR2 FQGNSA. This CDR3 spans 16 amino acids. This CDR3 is CASSLRAGGYNSPLHF. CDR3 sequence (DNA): TGTGCCAGCAGCTTAAGGGCAGGGGGCTATAATTCACCCCTCCACTTT.

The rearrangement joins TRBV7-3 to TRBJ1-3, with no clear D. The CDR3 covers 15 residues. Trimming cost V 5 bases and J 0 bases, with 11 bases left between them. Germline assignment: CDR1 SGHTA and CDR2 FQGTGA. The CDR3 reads CASSPPEGSGNTIYF. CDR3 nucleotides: TGTGCCAGCAGCCCTCCGGAGGGCTCTGGAAACACCATATATTTT.

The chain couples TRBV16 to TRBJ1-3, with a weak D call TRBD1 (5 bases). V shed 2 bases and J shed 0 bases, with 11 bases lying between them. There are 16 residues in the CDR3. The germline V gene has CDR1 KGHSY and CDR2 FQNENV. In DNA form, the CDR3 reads TGTGCCAGCAGCCAACCGTCGACAGTCTCTGGAAACACCATATATTTT. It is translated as CASSQPSTVSGNTIYF.

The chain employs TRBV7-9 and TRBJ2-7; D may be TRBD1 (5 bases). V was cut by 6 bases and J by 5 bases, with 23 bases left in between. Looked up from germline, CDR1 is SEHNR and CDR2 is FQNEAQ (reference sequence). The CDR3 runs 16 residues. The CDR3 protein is CASSPRFGAGPHEQYF. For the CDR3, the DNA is TGTGCCAGCAGTCCTCGTTTTGGGGCAGGGCCCCACGAGCAGTACTTC.

The CDR3 sequence: CASSLTSSLADTQYF. CDR3 nucleotides: TGTGCCAGCAGCTTAACTAGTAGCCTCGCAGATACGCAGTATTTT. V and J are TRBV7-3 and TRBJ2-3, with no clear D. Germline loops: CDR1 SGHTA, CDR2 FQGTGA. This CDR3 region has 15 residues. The germline V and J ends were trimmed by 0 bases and 4 bases, with 11 bases remaining between them.

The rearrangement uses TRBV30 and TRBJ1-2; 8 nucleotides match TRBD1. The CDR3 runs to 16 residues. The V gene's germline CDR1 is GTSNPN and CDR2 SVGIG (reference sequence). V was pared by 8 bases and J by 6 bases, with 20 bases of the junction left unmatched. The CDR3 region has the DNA TGTGCCGGGGACACCAGTGCAGGGGGCGTGATGGATGGCTACACCTTC. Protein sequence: CAGDTSAGGVMDGYTF.

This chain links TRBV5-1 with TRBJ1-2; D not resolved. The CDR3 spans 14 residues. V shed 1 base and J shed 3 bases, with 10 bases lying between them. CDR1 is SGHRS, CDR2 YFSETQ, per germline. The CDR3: CASSLSGPDYGYTF. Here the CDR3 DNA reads TGCGCCAGCAGCTTGTCGGGTCCTGACTATGGCTACACCTTC.

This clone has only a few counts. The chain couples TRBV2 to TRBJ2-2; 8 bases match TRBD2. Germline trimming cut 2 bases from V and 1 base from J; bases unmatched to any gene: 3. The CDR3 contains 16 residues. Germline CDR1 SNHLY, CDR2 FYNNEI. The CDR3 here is CASSEFLAGNTGELFF. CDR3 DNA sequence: TGTGCCAGCAGTGAATTTCTAGCGGGGAACACCGGGGAGCTGTTTTTT.

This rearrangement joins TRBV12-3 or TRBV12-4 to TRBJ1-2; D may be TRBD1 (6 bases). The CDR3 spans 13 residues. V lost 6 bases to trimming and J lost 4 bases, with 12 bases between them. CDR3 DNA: TGTGCCAGCAGCCGCCAGGGGCTCTATGGCTACACCTTC. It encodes CASSRQGLYGYTF.

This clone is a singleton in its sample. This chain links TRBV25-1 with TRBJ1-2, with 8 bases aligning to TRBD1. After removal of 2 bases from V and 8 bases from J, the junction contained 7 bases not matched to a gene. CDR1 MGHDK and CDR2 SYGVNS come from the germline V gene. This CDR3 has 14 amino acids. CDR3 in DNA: TGTGCCAGCAGTGAAGGTCTCAGGGGGCAAGGCTACACCTTC. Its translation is CASSEGLRGQGYTF.

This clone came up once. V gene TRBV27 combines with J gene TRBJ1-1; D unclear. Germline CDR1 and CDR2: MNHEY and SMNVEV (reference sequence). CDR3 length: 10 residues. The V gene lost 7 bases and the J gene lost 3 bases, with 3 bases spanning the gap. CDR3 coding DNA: TGTGCCAGCACGTACACTGAAGCTTTCTTT. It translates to CASTYTEAFF.

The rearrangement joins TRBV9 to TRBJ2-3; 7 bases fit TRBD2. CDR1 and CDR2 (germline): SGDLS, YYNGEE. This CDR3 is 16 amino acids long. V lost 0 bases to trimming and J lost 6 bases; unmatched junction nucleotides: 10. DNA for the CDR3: TGTGCCAGCAGCGTAGGGCTAGCGGACCGGGGGGATACGCAGTATTTT. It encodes CASSVGLADRGDTQYF.